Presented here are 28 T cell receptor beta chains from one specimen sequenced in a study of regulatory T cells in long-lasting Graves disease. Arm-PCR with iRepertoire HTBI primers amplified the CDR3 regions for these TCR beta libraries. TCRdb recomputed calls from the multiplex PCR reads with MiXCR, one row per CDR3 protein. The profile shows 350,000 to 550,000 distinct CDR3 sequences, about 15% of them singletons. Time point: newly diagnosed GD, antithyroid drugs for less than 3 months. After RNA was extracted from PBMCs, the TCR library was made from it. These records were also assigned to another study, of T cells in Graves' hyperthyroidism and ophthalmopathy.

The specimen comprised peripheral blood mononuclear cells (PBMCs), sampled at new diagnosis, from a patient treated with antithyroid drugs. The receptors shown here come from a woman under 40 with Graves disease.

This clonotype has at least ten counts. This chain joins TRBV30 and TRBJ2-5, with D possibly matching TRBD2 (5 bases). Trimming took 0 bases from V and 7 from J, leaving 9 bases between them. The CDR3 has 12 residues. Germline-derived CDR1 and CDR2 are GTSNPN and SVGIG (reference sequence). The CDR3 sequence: CAWSVLGGTQYF. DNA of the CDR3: TGTGCCTGGAGTGTTCTAGGAGGGACCCAGTACTTC.

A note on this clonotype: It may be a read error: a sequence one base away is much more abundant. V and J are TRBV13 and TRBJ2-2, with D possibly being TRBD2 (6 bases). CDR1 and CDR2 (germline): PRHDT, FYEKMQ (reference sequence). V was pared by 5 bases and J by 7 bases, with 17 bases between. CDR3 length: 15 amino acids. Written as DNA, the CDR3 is TGTGCCAGCAGCCCCACTAGCTACCTGGGCGGGGAGCTGTTTTTT. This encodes CASSPTSYLGGELFF.

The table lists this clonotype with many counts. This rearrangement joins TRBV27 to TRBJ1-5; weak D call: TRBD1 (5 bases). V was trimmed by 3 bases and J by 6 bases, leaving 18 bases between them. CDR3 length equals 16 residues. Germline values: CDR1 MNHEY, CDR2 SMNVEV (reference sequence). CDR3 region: CASSFRAGRGLQPQHF. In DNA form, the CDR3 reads TGTGCCAGCAGTTTCAGGGCCGGGAGAGGTCTTCAGCCCCAGCATTTT.

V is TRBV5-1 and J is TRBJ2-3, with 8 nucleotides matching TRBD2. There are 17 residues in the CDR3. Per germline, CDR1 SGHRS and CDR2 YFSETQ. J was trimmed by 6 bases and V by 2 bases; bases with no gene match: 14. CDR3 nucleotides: TGCGCCAGCAGCTTTCGGAGGGGGACTAGGCCTCCGGATACGCAGTATTTT. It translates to CASSFRRGTRPPDTQYF.

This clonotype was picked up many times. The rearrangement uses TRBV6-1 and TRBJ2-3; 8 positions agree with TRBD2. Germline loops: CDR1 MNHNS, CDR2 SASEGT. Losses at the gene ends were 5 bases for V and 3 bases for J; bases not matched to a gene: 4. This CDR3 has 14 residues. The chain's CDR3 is CASSPGLVTDTQYF. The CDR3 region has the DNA TGTGCCAGCAGTCCGGGACTAGTTACAGATACGCAGTATTTT.

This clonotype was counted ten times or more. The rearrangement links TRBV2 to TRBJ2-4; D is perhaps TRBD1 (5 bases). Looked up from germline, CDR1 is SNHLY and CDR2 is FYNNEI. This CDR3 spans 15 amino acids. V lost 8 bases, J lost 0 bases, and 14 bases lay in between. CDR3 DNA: TGTGCCAGCTGCCTAGGGGTGCTAGCCAAAAACATTCAGTACTTC. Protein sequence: CASCLGVLAKNIQYF.

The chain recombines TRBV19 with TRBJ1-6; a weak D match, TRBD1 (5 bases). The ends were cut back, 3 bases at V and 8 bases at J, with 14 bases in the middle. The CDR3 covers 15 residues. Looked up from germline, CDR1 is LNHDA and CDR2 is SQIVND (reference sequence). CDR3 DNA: TGTGCCAGTAGTATCACCCAGGGCGGTTATTCACCCCTCCACTTT. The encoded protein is CASSITQGGYSPLHF. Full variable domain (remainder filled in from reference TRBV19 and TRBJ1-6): DGGITQSPKYLFRKEGQNVTLSCEQNLNHDAMYWYRQDPGQGLRLIYYSQIVNDFQKGDIAEGYSVSREKKESFPLTVTSAQKNPTAFYLCASSITQGGYSPLHFGNGTRLTVT.

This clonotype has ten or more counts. CDR3 protein: CASSSVNRGRFTEAFF. The DNA for the CDR3 is TGTGCCAGCAGTTCGGTCAACAGGGGGCGCTTCACTGAAGCTTTCTTT. The chain joins TRBV27 to TRBJ1-1; 9 bases agree with TRBD1. The junction had 10 bases not matched to a gene; V was cut back by 4 bases and J by 4 bases. The length of the CDR3 is 16 residues. Germline V gene lookup returns CDR1 MNHEY and CDR2 SMNVEV (reference sequence).

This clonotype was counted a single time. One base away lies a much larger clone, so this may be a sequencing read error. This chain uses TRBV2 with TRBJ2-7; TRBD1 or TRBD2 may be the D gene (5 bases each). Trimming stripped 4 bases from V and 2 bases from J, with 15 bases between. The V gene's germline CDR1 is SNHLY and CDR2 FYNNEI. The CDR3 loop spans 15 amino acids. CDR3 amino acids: CASSGAPGPAYEQYF. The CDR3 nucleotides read TGTGCCAGCAGTGGAGCGCCGGGACCGGCCTACGAGCAGTACTTC.

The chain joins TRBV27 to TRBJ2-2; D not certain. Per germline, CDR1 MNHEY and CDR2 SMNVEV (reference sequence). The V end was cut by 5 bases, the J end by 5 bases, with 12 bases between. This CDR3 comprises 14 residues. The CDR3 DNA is TGTGCCAGCAGTATCCTTAGTGGTACCGGGGAGCTGTTTTTT. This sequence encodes CASSILSGTGELFF.

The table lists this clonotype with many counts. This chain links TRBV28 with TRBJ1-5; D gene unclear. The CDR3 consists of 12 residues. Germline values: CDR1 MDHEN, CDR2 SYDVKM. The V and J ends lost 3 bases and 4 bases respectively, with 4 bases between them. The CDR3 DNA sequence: TGTGCCAGCAGTTTGATAAATCAGCCCCAGCATTTT. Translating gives CASSLINQPQHF.

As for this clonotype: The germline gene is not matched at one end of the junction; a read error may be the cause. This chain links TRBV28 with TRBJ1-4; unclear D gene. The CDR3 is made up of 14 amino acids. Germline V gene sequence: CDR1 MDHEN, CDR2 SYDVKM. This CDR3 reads CASSFLGRNERLFF. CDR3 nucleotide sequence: TGTGCCAGCAGTTTCCTCGGGCGGAATGAAAGACTGTTTTTT.

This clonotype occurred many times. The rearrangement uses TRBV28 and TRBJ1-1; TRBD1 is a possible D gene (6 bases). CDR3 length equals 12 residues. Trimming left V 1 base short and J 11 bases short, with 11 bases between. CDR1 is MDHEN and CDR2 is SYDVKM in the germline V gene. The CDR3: CASSLLDRRAFF. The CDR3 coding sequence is TGTGCCAGCAGTTTATTGGACAGAAGGGCTTTCTTT.

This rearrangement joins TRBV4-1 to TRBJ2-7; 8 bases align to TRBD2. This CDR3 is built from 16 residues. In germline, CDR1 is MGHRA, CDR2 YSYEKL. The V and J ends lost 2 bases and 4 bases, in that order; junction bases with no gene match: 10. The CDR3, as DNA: TGCGCCAGCAGCCAACTAGCGGGTATTGCTAATTACGAGCAGTACTTC. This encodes CASSQLAGIANYEQYF.

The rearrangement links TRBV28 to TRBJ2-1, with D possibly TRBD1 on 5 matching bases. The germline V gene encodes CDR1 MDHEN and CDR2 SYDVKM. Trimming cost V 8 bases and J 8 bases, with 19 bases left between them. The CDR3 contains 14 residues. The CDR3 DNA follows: TGTGCCAGCGCTTTTATGGTGGGGCAAGATGAGCAGTTCTTC. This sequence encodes CASAFMVGQDEQFF.

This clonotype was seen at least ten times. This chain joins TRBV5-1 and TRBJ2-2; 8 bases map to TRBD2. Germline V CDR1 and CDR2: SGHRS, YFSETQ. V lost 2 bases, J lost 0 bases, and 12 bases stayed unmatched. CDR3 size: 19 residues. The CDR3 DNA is TGCGCCAGCAGCTTAGCGGGAGTTATGCCCTACGCGAACACCGGGGAGCTGTTTTTT. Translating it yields CASSLAGVMPYANTGELFF. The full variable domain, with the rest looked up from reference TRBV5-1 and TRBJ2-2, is KAGVTQTPRYLIKTRGQQVTLSCSPISGHRSVSWYQQTPGQGLQFLFEYFSETQRNKGNFPGRFSGRQFSNSRSEMNVSTLELGDSALYLCASSLAGVMPYANTGELFFGEGSRLTVL.

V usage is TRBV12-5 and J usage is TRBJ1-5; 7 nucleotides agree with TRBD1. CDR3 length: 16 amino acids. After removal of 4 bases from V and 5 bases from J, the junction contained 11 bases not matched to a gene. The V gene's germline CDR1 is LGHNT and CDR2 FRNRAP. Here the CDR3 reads CASGCGQALHYQPQHF. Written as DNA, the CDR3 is TGTGCTAGTGGTTGCGGACAGGCCCTTCACTATCAGCCCCAGCATTTT.

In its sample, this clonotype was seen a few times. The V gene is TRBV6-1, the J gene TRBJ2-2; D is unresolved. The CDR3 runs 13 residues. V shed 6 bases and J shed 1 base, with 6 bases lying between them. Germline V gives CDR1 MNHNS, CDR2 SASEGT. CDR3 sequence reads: CASRPLNTGELFF. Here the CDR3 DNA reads TGTGCCAGCAGACCCTTGAACACCGGGGAGCTGTTTTTT.

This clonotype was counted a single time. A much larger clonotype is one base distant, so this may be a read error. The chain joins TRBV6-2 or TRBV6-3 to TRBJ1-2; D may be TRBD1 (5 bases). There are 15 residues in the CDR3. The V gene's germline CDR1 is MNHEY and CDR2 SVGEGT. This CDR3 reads CASSHSTDDLRGYTF. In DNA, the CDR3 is TGTGCCAGCAGTCACTCGACAGACGACTTAAGGGGCTACACCTTC.

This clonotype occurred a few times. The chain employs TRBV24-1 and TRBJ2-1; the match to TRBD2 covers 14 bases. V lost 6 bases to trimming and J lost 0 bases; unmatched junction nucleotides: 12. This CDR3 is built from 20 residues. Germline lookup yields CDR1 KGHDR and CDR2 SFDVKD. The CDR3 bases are TGTGCCACCAGTTCCTTAGGGACTAGCGGGAGTTGGCGCTCCTACAATGAGCAGTTCTTC. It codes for CATSSLGTSGSWRSYNEQFF.

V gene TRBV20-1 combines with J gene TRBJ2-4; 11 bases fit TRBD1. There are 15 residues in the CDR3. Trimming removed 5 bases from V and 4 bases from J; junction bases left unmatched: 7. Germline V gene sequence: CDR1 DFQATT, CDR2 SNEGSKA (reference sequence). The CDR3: CSAAPDRGLKNIQYF. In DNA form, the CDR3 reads TGCAGTGCTGCTCCGGACAGGGGGCTTAAAAACATTCAGTACTTC.

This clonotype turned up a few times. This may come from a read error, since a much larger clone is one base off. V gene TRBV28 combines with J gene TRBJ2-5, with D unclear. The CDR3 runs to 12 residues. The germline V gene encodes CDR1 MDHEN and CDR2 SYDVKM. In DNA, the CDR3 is TGTGCCAGCAGTGGTTTACAAGAGACCCAGCACTTC. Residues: CASSGLQETQHF.

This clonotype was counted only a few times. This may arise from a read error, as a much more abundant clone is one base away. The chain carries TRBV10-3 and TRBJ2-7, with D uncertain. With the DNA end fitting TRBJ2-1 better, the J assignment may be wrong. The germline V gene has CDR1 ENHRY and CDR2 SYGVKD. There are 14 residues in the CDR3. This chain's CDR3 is CASSPSVVAEEQFF. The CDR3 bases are TGTGCCAGCAGCCCTTCAGTAGTGGCGGAGGAGCAGTTCTTC.

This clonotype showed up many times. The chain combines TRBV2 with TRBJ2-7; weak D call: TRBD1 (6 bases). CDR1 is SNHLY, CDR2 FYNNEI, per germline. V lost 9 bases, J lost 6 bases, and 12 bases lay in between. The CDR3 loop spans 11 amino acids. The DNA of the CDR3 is TGTGCCAGTAAAAGGGGGACCGAGCAGTACTTC. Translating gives CASKRGTEQYF.

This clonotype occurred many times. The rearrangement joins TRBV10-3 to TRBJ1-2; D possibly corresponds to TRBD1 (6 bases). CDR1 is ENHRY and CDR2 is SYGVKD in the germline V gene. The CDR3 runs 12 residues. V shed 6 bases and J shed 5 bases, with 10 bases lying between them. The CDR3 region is CAISVTGYGYTF. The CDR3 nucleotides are TGTGCCATCAGCGTGACAGGTTATGGCTACACCTTC.

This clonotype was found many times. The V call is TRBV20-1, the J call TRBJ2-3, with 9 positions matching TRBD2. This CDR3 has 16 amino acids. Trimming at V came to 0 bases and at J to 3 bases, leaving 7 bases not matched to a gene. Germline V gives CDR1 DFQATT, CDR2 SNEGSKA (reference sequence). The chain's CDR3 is CSARDRPLAGTDTQYF. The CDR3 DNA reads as TGCAGTGCTAGAGATCGACCCCTAGCGGGGACAGATACGCAGTATTTT.

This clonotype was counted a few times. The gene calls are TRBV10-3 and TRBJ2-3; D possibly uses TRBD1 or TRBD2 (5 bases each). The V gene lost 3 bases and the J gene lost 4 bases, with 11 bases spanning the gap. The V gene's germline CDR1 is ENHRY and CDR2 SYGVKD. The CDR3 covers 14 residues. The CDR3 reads CAISDRGTADTQYF. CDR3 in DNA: TGTGCCATCAGTGACAGAGGGACGGCAGATACGCAGTATTTT.

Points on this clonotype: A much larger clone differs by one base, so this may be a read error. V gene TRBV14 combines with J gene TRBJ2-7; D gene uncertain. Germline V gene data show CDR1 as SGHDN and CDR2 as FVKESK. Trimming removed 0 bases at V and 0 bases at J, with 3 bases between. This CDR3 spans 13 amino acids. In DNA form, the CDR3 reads TGTGCCAGCAGCCAAGAGGACTCCTACGAGCAGTACTTC. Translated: CASSQEDSYEQYF.